This T cell receptor (beta chain) emerged from a study of blood T cells in healthy people across ages. V lost 5 bases, J lost 6 bases, and 12 bases lay in between. Germline-derived CDR1 and CDR2 are SGHRS and YFSETQ. The CDR3 is 12 residues long. There are a few counts of this clonotype. Antigen specificity is unknown. Healthy Caucasian individuals from Russia aged 6 to 90 served as donors. The sample, about 9.7 milliliters of peripheral blood, was drawn from each donor. Total RNA extracted from each sample amounted to at least 6 micrograms. Then a second PCR, running roughly 7 to 11 cycles, was carried out with a sample-barcoded 5' primer and a J-beta primer mix. TCRdb called the 5' RACE reads again in MiXCR, with one record for every CDR3 protein. The sample records approximately 1,000,000 distinct CDR3 sequences, more than 35% being singletons. Study findings and constraints: Unknown donor CMV status possibly confounded expanded clonotype changes.

Sequencing used blood. V gene TRBV5-1 combines with J gene TRBJ2-7, with D possibly matching TRBD1 (5 bases). The receptor's source is a woman aged 55-69 years in good health. This CDR3 is CASRGVAPEQYF. DNA of the CDR3: TGCGCCAGCAGAGGGGTGGCCCCCGAGCAGTACTTC.